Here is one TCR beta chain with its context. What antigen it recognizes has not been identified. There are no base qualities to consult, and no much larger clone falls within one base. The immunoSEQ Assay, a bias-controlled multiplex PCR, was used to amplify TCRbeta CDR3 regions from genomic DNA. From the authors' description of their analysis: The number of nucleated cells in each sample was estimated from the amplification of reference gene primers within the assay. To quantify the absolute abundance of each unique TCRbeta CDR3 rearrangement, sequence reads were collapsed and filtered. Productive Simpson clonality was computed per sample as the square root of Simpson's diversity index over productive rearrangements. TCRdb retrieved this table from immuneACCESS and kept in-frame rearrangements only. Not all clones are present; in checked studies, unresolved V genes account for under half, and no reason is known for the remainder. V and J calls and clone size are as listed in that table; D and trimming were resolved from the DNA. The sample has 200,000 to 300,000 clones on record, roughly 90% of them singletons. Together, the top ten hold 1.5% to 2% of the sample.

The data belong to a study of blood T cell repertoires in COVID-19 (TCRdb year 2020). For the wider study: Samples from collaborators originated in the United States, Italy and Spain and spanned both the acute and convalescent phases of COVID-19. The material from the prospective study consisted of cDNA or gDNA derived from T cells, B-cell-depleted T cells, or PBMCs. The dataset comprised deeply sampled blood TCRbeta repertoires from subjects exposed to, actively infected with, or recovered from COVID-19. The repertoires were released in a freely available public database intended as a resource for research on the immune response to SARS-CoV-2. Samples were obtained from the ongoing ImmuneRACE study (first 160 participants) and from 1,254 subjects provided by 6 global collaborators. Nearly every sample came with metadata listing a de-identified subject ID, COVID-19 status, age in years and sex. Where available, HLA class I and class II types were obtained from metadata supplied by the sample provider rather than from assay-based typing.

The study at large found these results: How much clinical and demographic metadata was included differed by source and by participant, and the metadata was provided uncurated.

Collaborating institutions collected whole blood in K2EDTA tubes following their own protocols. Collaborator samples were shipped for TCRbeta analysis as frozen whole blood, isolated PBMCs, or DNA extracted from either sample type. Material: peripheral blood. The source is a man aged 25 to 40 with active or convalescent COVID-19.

In nucleotides, the sequence is TGTGCCAGCAGTGGGACGGACAGGAAGCCCCAGCATTTT. Its coded protein is CASSGTDRKPQHF. The chain is assembled from TRBV2 and TRBJ1-5, with 7 bases in between that match TRBD1. Trimming takes 4 bases off V and 8 bases off J; junction bases not matched to a gene: 5. For CDR1 and CDR2, the germline V gene lists SNHLY and FYNNEI. The CDR3 measures 13 amino acids from cysteine to phenylalanine. Only the CDR3 portion is preserved as DNA: 39 bases, with reading frame beginning at the first base.